The sample holds many counts of the clone carrying this T cell receptor beta chain. The target antigen is unknown. The data originate from a study of T-cell reconstitution after alpha-beta-depleted transplantation in children. Notes on the study in general: Recipient T cells and thymic progenitors that survived gave rise to the high TCRbeta diversity observed at day 60 in some patients. The authors attributed T-cell counts and diversity one year after transplant mostly to newly produced T cells. Two months or so post-transplant, alpha-beta T cells reportedly derived from several hundred expanded graft clones.

Losses at the gene ends were 4 bases for V and 10 bases for J; bases not matched to a gene: 11. CDR3 size: 14 residues. CDR1 SGHRS and CDR2 YFSETQ come from the germline V gene. Unique molecular identifiers were used in preparing the TCRbeta library. TCRdb re-analysed the PCR reads in MiXCR, keeping a single row per CDR3 protein. The data hold some 150,000 distinct CDR3 sequences, with around 8.8% observed a single time. This sample comprised PBMCs, mostly from graft donor cells, obtained 180 days after TCRalphabeta/CD19-depleted stem cell transplant. The sequence was collected from a female patient aged 2-9 years who had a stem cell transplant for congenital amegakaryocytic thrombocytopenia, so the T cells may come from the graft donor. The chain carries TRBV5-1 and TRBJ2-1; 7 positions match TRBD1. In nucleotides, the CDR3 is TGCGCCAGCAGCGGAACCGGGACAGCTAGGGAGCAGTTCTTC. The encoded protein is CASSGTGTAREQFF.